This T cell receptor (beta chain) was sequenced during a study of blood T cell repertoires in COVID-19. Whole-study context: Acute-phase and convalescent COVID-19 samples originated in the United States, Italy and Spain. T cells, B-cell-depleted T cells, or PBMCs supplied cDNA or gDNA.

How the authors handled the data: Amplification of reference gene primers provided the estimated nucleated cell counts. Profiled with immunoSEQ multiplex PCR; TCRdb holds only in-frame clones, not every one. V and J calls and clone size are those listed in that table; D and trimming were worked out from the DNA. The data show 97,000 or so clones, with around 74% seen just once and around a sixth held by the top ten. The CDR3 length is 17 residues. Losses at the gene ends were 4 bases for V and 3 bases for J; bases not matched to a gene: 9. Germline-derived CDR1 and CDR2 are SEHNR and FQNEAQ (reference sequence).

The chain carries TRBV7-9 and TRBJ2-2; TRBD2 matches at 9 bases. What was sequenced was peripheral blood. This sequence was found in a woman older than 75 with active or convalescent COVID-19. In DNA form, the CDR3 reads TGTGCCAGCAGCTCGGGTCTCGCGGGAGGGGACACCGGGGAGCTGTTTTTT. It is translated as CASSSGLAGGDTGELFF.